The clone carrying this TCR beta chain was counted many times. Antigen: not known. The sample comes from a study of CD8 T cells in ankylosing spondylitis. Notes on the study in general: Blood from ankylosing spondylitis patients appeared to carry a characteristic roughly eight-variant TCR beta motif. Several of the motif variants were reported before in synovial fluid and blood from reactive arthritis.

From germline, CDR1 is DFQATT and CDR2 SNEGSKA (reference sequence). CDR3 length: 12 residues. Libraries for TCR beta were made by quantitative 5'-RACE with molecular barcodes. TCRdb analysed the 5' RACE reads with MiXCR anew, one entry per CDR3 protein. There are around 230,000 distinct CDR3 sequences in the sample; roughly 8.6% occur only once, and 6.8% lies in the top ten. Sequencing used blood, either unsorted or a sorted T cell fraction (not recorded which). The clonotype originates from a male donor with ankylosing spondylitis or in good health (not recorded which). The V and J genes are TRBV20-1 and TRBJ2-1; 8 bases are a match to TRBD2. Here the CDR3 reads CSAREGHNEQFF. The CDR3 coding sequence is TGCAGCGCCCGGGAGGGGCACAATGAGCAGTTCTTC.